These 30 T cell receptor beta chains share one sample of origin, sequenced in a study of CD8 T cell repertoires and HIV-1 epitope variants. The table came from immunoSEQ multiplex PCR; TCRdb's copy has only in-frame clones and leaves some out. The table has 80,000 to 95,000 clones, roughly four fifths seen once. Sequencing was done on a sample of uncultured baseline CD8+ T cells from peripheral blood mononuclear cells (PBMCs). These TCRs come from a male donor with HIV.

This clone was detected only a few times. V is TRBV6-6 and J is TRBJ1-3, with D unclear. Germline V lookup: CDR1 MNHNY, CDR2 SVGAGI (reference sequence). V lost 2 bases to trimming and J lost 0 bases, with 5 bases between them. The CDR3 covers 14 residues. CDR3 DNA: TGTGCCAGCAGTTACACAGCCTCTGGAAACACCATATATTTT. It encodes CASSYTASGNTIYF.

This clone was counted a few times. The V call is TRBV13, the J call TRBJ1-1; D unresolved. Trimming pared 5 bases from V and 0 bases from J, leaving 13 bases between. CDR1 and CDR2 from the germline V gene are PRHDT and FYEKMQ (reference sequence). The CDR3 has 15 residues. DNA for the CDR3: TGTGCCAGCAGCCCTGACGACCGAATGAACACTGAAGCTTTCTTT. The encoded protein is CASSPDDRMNTEAFF.

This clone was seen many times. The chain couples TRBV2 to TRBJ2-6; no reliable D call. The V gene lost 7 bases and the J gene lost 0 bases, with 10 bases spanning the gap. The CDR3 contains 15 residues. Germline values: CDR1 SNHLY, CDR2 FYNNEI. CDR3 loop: CASTPFDSGANVLTF. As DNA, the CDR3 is TGTGCCAGCACCCCCTTCGACTCTGGGGCCAACGTCCTGACTTTC.

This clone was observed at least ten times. As DNA, the CDR3 is TGTGCCAGCAGCCTCCAAAGAGCCGGGACAGGGTTAATGCAACTGTTTTTT. Translation gives CASSLQRAGTGLMQLFF. The chain couples TRBV16 to TRBJ1-4; 9 nucleotides align to TRBD1. V was clipped by 4 bases and J by 12 bases; unmatched bases: 18. This CDR3 spans 17 amino acids. Looked up from germline, CDR1 is KGHSY and CDR2 is FQNENV. The complete variable domain, with remaining parts taken from reference TRBV16 and TRBJ1-4, reads GEEVAQTPKHLVRGEGQKAKLYCAPIKGHSYVFWYQQVLKNEFKFLISFQNENVFDETGMPKERFSAKCLPNSPCSLEIQATKLEDSAVYFCASSLQRAGTGLMQLFFGSGTQLSVL.

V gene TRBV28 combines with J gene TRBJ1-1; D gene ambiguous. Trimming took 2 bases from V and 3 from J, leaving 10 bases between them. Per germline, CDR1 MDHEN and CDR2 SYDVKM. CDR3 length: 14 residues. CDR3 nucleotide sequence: TGTGCCAGCAGTTTAGCAACCGGTTACACTGAAGCTTTCTTT. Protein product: CASSLATGYTEAFF.

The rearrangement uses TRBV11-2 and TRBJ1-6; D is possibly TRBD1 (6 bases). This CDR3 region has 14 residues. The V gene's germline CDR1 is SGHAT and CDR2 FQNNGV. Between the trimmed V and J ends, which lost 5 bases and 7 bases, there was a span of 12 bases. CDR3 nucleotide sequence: TGTGCCAGCAGCACAGGGAATGAGAATTCACCCCTCCACTTT. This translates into CASSTGNENSPLHF.

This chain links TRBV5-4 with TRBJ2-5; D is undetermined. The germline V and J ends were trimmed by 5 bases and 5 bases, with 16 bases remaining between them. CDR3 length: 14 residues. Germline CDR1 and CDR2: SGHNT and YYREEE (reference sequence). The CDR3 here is CASSVGRPEETQYF. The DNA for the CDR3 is TGTGCCAGCAGTGTAGGACGTCCCGAGGAGACCCAGTACTTC.

CDR3 nucleotides: TGTGCCAGCAGTTTCCGGTACCCTGGAAACACCATATATTTT. Its translation: CASSFRYPGNTIYF. The rearrangement links TRBV28 to TRBJ1-3; unclear D gene. The V end was cut by 3 bases, the J end by 2 bases, with 8 bases between. The CDR3 runs 14 residues. Germline V gene data show CDR1 as MDHEN and CDR2 as SYDVKM.

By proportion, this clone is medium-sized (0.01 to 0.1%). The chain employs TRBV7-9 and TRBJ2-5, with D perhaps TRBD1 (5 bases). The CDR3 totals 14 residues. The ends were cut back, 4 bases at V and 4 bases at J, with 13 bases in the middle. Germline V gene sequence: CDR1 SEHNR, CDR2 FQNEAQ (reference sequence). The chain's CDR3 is CASSSTQGLETQYF. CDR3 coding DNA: TGTGCCAGCAGCTCGACCCAGGGTTTAGAGACCCAGTACTTC.

DNA of the CDR3: TGTGCCAGCAAAGTAAACAGGGTTTTTAATCAGCCCCAGCATTTT. It yields the protein CASKVNRVFNQPQHF. The chain links TRBV28 to TRBJ1-5; weak D call: TRBD1 (6 bases). CDR3 length: 15 residues. Germline V gives CDR1 MDHEN, CDR2 SYDVKM. With 7 bases removed from V and 4 bases from J, the gap between germline ends came to 17 bases.

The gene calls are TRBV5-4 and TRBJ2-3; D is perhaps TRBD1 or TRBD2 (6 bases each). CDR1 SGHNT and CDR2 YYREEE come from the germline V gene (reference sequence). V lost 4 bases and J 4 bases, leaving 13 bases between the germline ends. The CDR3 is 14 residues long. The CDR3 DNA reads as TGTGCCAGCAGCCTATACAGGGAGGCAGATACGCAGTATTTT. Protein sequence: CASSLYREADTQYF.

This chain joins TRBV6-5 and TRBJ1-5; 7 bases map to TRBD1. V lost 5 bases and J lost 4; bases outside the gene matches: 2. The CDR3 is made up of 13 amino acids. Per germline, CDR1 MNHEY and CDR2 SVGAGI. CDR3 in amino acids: CASSTTGNQPQHF. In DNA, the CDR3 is TGTGCCAGCAGTACGACAGGGAATCAGCCCCAGCATTTT.

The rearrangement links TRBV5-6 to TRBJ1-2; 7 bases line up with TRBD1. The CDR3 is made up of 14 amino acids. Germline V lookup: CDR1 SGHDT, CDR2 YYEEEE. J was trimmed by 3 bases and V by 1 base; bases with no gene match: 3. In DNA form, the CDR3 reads TGTGCCAGCAGCTTGAGCGGGACAGACTATGGCTACACCTTC. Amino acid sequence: CASSLSGTDYGYTF. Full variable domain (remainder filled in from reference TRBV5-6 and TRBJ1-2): DAGVTQSPTHLIKTRGQQVTLRCSPKSGHDTVSWYQQALGQGPQFIFQYYEEEERQRGNFPDRFSGHQFPNYSSELNVNALLLGDSALYLCASSLSGTDYGYTFGSGTRLTVV.

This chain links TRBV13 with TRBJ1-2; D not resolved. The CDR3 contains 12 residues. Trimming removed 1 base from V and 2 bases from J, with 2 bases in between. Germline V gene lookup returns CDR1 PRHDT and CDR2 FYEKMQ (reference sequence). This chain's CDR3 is CASSLENYGYTF. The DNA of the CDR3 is TGTGCCAGCAGCTTAGAAAACTATGGCTACACCTTC.

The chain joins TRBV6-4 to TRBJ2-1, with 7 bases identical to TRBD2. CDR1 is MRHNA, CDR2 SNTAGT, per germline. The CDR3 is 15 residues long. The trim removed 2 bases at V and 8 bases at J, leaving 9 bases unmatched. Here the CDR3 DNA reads TGTGCCAGCAGTGACAGGGCGGGAGATATCGATGAGCAGTTCTTC. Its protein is CASSDRAGDIDEQFF.

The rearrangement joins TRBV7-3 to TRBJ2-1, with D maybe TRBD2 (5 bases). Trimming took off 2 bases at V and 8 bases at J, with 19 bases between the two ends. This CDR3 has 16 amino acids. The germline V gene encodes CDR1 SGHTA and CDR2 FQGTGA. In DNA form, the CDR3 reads TGTGCCAGCAGCTTACTATCCTCAAGCCGAGCGGATGAGCAGTTCTTC. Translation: CASSLLSSSRADEQFF.

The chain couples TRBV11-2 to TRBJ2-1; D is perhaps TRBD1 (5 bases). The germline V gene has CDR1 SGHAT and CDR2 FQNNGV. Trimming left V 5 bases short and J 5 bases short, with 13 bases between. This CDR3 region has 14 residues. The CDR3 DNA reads TGTGCCAGCAGCCCGAAGGACAAACACAATGAGCAGTTCTTC. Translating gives CASSPKDKHNEQFF.

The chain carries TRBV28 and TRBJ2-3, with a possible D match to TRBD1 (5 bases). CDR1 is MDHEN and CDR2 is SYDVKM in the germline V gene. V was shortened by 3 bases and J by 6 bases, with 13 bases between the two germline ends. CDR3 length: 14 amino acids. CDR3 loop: CASSLSTASDTQYF. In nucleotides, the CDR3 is TGTGCCAGCAGTTTGTCGACAGCGAGTGATACGCAGTATTTT.

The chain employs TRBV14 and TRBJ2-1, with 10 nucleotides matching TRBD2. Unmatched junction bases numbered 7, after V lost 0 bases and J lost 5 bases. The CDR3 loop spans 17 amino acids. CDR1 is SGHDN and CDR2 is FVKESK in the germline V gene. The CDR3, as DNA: TGTGCCAGCAGCCAAGAAGGTCGGCTAGCGGGGGACAATGAGCAGTTCTTC. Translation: CASSQEGRLAGDNEQFF.

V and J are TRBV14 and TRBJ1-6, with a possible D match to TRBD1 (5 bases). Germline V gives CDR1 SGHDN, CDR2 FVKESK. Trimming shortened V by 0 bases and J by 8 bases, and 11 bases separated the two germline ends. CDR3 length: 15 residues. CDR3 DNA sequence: TGTGCCAGCAGCCAAGATTGGGGCGCAGATTCACCCCTCCACTTT. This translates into CASSQDWGADSPLHF.

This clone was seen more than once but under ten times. The CDR3 protein is CASSSQGGTNTGELFF. Written as DNA, the CDR3 is TGTGCCAGCAGCTCACAGGGAGGGACAAACACCGGGGAGCTGTTTTTT. The rearrangement links TRBV7-6 to TRBJ2-2; a possible D gene is TRBD2 (7 bases). Per germline, CDR1 SGHVS and CDR2 FNYEAQ. V lost 4 bases and J 2 bases, leaving 14 bases between the germline ends. The CDR3 totals 16 residues.

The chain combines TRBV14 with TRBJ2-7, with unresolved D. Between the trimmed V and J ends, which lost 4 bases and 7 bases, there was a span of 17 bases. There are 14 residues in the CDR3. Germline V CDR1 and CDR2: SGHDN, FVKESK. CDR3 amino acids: CASSLTWTGREQYF. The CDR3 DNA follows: TGTGCCAGCAGCCTGACTTGGACGGGTAGGGAGCAGTACTTC.

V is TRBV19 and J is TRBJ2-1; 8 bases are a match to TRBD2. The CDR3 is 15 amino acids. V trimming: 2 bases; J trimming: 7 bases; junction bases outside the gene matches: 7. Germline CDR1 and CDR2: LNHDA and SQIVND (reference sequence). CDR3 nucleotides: TGTGCCAGTAGTATAAGAAGCGGGAGTGGAAATGAGCAGTTCTTC. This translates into CASSIRSGSGNEQFF.

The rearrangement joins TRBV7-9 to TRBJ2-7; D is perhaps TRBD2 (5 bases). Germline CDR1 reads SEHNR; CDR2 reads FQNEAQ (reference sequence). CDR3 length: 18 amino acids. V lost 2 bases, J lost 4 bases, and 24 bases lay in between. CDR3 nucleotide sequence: TGTGCCAGCAGCTTATCCCACTTTAGCCCGGGGTGGAGGTACGAGCAGTACTTC. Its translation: CASSLSHFSPGWRYEQYF.

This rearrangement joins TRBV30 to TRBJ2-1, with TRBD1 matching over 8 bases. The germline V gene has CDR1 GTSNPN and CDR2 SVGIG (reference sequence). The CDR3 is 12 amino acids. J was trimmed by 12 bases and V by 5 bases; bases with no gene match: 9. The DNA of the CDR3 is TGTGCCTGGGACAGGGGCGGGATATGGCAGTTCTTC. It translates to CAWDRGGIWQFF.

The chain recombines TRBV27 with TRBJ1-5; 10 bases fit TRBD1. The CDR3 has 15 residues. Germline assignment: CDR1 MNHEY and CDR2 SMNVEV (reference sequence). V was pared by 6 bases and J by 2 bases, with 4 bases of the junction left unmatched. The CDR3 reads CASSPGTGGNQPQHF. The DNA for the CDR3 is TGTGCCAGCAGCCCCGGGACAGGGGGCAATCAGCCCCAGCATTTT.

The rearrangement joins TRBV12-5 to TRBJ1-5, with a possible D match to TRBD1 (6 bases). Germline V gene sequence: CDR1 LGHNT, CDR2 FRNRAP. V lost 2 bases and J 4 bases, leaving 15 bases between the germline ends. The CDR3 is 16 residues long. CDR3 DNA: TGTGCTAGTGGTTTGTTTCAGGGGTCCATTAATCAGCCCCAGCATTTT. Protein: CASGLFQGSINQPQHF.

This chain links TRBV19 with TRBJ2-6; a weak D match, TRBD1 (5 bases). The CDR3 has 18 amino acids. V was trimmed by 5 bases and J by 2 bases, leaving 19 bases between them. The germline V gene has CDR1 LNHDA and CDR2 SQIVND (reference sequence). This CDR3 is CASSESGLRVAGANVLTF. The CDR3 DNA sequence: TGTGCCAGTAGTGAGTCCGGCCTCAGGGTGGCTGGGGCCAACGTCCTGACTTTC.

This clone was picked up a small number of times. The CDR3 DNA reads TGTGCCAGCAGCCCCCAGGGACAGGGGGTTTTAAACACTGAAGCTTTCTTT. Translation: CASSPQGQGVLNTEAFF. The chain links TRBV9 to TRBJ1-1, with 11 nucleotides matching TRBD1. Trimming took 4 bases from V and 2 from J; bases not matched to a gene: 10. Germline V gene lookup returns CDR1 SGDLS and CDR2 YYNGEE. The CDR3 covers 17 residues. The full variable domain, its missing parts supplied by reference TRBV9 and TRBJ1-1, is DSGVTQTPKHLITATGQRVTLRCSPRSGDLSVYWYQQSLDQGLQFLIQYYNGEERAKGNILERFSAQQFPDLHSELNLSSLELGDSALYFCASSPQGQGVLNTEAFFGQGTRLTVV.

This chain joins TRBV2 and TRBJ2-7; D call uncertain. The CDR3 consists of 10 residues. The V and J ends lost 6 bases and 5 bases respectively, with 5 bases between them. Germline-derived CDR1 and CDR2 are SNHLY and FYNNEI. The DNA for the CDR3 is TGTGCCAGCAGGACCAACGAGCAGTACTTC. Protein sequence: CASRTNEQYF.